A selection of T cell receptor beta chains follows, all from one sample in a study of immune characterization of retroperitoneal liposarcoma. TCRdb fed the PCR reads into MiXCR, producing one record per CDR3 protein. The table has approximately 9,300 distinct CDR3 sequences, 37% seen once. Sequencing was performed on tumor tissue. All receptors come from a male donor with retroperitoneal liposarcoma. Each CDR3 is given with its conserved first and last residue. The order of the fields is V gene, D gene, J gene, CDR3 protein. D genes are given only for firm matches.

TRBV6-1	-	TRBJ1-2	CASSLQQGGNYGYTF
TRBV10-3	-	-	CASRAQGALYEQYF
TRBV7-2	-	TRBJ2-2	CASSLDLRDRELFF
TRBV7-2	TRBD2	TRBJ2-1	CASSLRPSGSFYEQFF
TRBV7-2	-	TRBJ2-5	CASSLAGGAQETQYF
TRBV7-6	TRBD1	TRBJ1-6	CASSSRDSYSPLHF
TRBV7-2	-	TRBJ2-1	CASSYRGAGAKNIQFF
TRBV6-1	TRBD2	-	CASSERPGLEGEQYF
TRBV6-1	-	TRBJ2-3	CASSQDQTDTQYF
TRBV27	TRBD1	TRBJ2-3	CASADRGGSQYF
TRBV11-1	TRBD2	TRBJ2-3	CASSPLAGSTDTQYF
TRBV6-1	TRBD1	TRBJ1-2	CASSFSVGQGGYTF
TRBV12-3/TRBV12-4	TRBD1	TRBJ2-1	CASRLRRRTGTYNEQFF
TRBV7-6	-	TRBJ1-6	CASSSDPPMRSYNSPLHF
TRBV6-1	-	-	CASREGSYEQYF
TRBV6-1	-	TRBJ2-3	CASSLRTTDTQYF
TRBV11-2	-	-	CASSPPRWGEQYF
TRBV7-6	-	-	CASSSGTRGNEQFF
TRBV12-3/TRBV12-4	-	TRBJ2-1	CASSLGVSHDNEQFF
TRBV7-2	-	TRBJ2-1	CASSLWQGKNEQFF
TRBV7-2	-	TRBJ1-2	CASSPAGTRGRDGYTF
TRBV7-2	-	TRBJ1-6	CASSFRGTQNSPLHF
TRBV25-1	-	-	CASRVNSGTGQETQFF
TRBV27	-	-	CASSSPGQGWYEQYF
TRBV7-8	-	TRBJ2-1	CASSLGTNNEQFF
TRBV19	-	TRBJ2-5	CASSIGEETQYF
TRBV7-2	-	TRBJ2-3	CASSREVLAQYF
TRBV20-1	TRBD2	TRBJ2-1	CSARGAGAYNEQFF
TRBV6-1	-	TRBJ1-5	CASRGWREGNQPQHF
TRBV10-3	-	TRBJ1-3	CAISGQGNTIYF
TRBV6-1	-	TRBJ1-2	CASSVRVDYGYTF
TRBV12-3/TRBV12-4	-	-	CASGYTGLEQYF
TRBV27	TRBD2	TRBJ2-1	CASSSIRTSFYNEQFF
TRBV27	-	TRBJ2-3	CASSSYDTQYF
TRBV7-2	-	TRBJ2-3	CASSLFAVDTQYF
TRBV12-3/TRBV12-4	-	-	CASSLNQGQETQFF
TRBV6-1	TRBD2	TRBJ2-1	CASKRLAGGNGEQFF
TRBV6-9	-	TRBJ2-4	CASSPKGWAKNIQYF
TRBV4-3	TRBD1	TRBJ2-2	CASSQARQGAGELFF
TRBV6-1	-	TRBJ2-5	CASRSLDAYNEQYF